These T cell receptor beta chains were read from a single sample in a study of cytomegalovirus exposure and HLA in healthy donors. Only in-frame clones appear in the TCRdb table, and some are missing; sequencing was by immunoSEQ multiplex PCR. The sample has around 130,000 clones; roughly 80% are singletons. Source material: PBMCs. All receptors derive from a man younger than 45 in good health and CMV-seronegative. CDR3s include the opening cysteine and the closing phenylalanine or tryptophan. D genes are given only for firm matches. Clone size is shown for a subset of rows, as once, few, many or a class of expanded clone.

d_call: TRBD2
clone_size: NA
v_call: TRBV5-4
j_call: TRBJ2-3
cdr3_aa: CASSLGGGARDTQYF
cdr3_nt: TGTGCCAGCAGCTTGGGCGGGGGGGCAAGAGATACGCAGTATTTT

d_call: NA
clone_size: NA
v_call: TRBV28
j_call: TRBJ2-2
cdr3_aa: CASRDRPGELFF
cdr3_nt: TGTGCCAGCCGGGATCGCCCCGGGGAGCTGTTTTTT

d_call: NA
clone_size: NA
v_call: TRBV10-3
j_call: TRBJ1-4
cdr3_aa: CAISESLSATNEKLFF
cdr3_nt: TGTGCCATCAGTGAGTCCCTGTCTGCAACTAATGAAAAACTGTTTTTT

d_call: NA
clone_size: NA
v_call: TRBV25-1
j_call: TRBJ2-7
cdr3_aa: CASSEPGTNEQYF
cdr3_nt: TGTGCCAGCAGTGAACCGGGAACTAACGAGCAGTACTTC

d_call: NA
clone_size: NA
v_call: TRBV6-1
j_call: TRBJ1-2
cdr3_aa: CASSETGSYGYTF
cdr3_nt: TGTGCCAGCAGTGAAACAGGATCCTATGGCTACACCTTC

d_call: TRBD1
clone_size: once
v_call: TRBV7-6
j_call: TRBJ1-4
cdr3_aa: CASSLAHPDRGGTTNEKLFF
cdr3_nt: TGTGCCAGCAGCTTAGCGCATCCGGACAGGGGGGGGACTACTAATGAAAAACTGTTTTTT

d_call: NA
clone_size: NA
v_call: TRBV30
j_call: TRBJ1-4
cdr3_aa: CAWSFREREKLFF
cdr3_nt: TGTGCCTGGAGTTTTAGGGAGAGGGAAAAACTGTTTTTT

d_call: NA
clone_size: NA
v_call: TRBV27
j_call: TRBJ2-4
cdr3_aa: CASSFSRKNSQYF
cdr3_nt: TGTGCCAGCAGTTTCTCCAGGAAAAACAGTCAGTACTTC

d_call: TRBD2
clone_size: once
v_call: TRBV18
j_call: TRBJ2-2
cdr3_aa: CASSPGLAGAAGDTGELFF
cdr3_nt: TGTGCCAGCTCACCAGGACTAGCGGGGGCCGCAGGGGACACCGGGGAGCTGTTTTTT

d_call: NA
clone_size: NA
v_call: TRBV11-2
j_call: TRBJ2-7
cdr3_aa: CASSLGLQWGESYEQYF
cdr3_nt: TGTGCCAGCAGCTTAGGCCTACAGTGGGGGGAGTCCTACGAGCAGTACTTC

d_call: TRBD2
clone_size: NA
v_call: TRBV5-1
j_call: TRBJ2-3
cdr3_aa: CASSLAPSGGTDTQYF
cdr3_nt: TGCGCCAGCAGCTTGGCTCCTAGCGGGGGTACAGATACGCAGTATTTT

d_call: TRBD2
clone_size: NA
v_call: TRBV25-1
j_call: TRBJ2-3
cdr3_aa: CASSEQTSGGTDTQYF
cdr3_nt: TGTGCCAGCAGTGAACAAACTAGCGGGGGAACAGATACGCAGTATTTT

d_call: TRBD2
clone_size: NA
v_call: TRBV7-2
j_call: TRBJ2-3
cdr3_aa: CASSSFPRSGGPTDTQYF
cdr3_nt: TGTGCCAGCAGCTCCTTTCCTCGGAGCGGGGGTCCCACAGATACGCAGTATTTT

d_call: NA
clone_size: once
v_call: TRBV5-4
j_call: TRBJ1-2
cdr3_aa: CASSPPGSIYGYTF
cdr3_nt: TGTGCCAGCAGCCCCCCGGGAAGCATCTATGGCTACACCTTC

d_call: TRBD1
clone_size: NA
v_call: TRBV2
j_call: TRBJ1-5
cdr3_aa: CASSETGNQPQHF
cdr3_nt: TGTGCCAGCAGTGAGACAGGGAATCAGCCCCAGCATTTT

d_call: NA
clone_size: NA
v_call: TRBV18
j_call: TRBJ1-1
cdr3_aa: CASSQLRESEAFF
cdr3_nt: TGTGCCAGCTCCCAGCTGCGGGAGTCTGAAGCTTTCTTT

d_call: NA
clone_size: NA
v_call: TRBV6-5
j_call: TRBJ1-1
cdr3_aa: CASSPQGVKAFF
cdr3_nt: TGTGCCAGCAGCCCTCAAGGGGTCAAAGCTTTCTTT

d_call: TRBD2
clone_size: NA
v_call: TRBV4-2
j_call: TRBJ2-7
cdr3_aa: CASSTRTSGEGSYEQYF
cdr3_nt: TGTGCCAGCAGCACCCGGACTAGCGGGGAGGGGTCCTACGAGCAGTACTTC

d_call: TRBD1
clone_size: NA
v_call: TRBV7-2
j_call: TRBJ2-2
cdr3_aa: CASLSGQMTGELFF
cdr3_nt: TGTGCCAGCCTTTCGGGACAGATGACCGGGGAGCTGTTTTTT

d_call: NA
clone_size: NA
v_call: TRBV29-1
j_call: TRBJ2-7
cdr3_aa: CSVGGLAKYEQYF
cdr3_nt: TGCAGCGTTGGTGGGCTAGCTAAATACGAGCAGTACTTC

d_call: NA
clone_size: few
v_call: TRBV28
j_call: TRBJ1-1
cdr3_aa: CASSLQGNTEAFF
cdr3_nt: TGTGCCAGCAGTTTACAGGGTAACACTGAAGCTTTCTTT

d_call: NA
clone_size: NA
v_call: TRBV7-8
j_call: TRBJ1-5
cdr3_aa: CAGSLRQGGQPQHF
cdr3_nt: TGTGCCGGCAGCTTACGGCAGGGAGGACAGCCCCAGCATTTT

d_call: TRBD1
clone_size: NA
v_call: TRBV11-2
j_call: TRBJ2-4
cdr3_aa: CASSRGAGTGQNIQYF
cdr3_nt: TGTGCCAGCAGCCGAGGAGCCGGGACAGGGCAAAACATTCAGTACTTC

d_call: NA
clone_size: NA
v_call: TRBV2
j_call: TRBJ2-2
cdr3_aa: CASSEQGTNTGELFF
cdr3_nt: TGTGCCAGCAGTGAACAGGGAACGAACACCGGGGAGCTGTTTTTT

d_call: TRBD1
clone_size: NA
v_call: TRBV28
j_call: TRBJ2-4
cdr3_aa: CASSFPGQGAGSAKNIQYF
cdr3_nt: TGTGCCAGCAGTTTCCCGGGACAGGGGGCTGGTTCGGCCAAAAACATTCAGTACTTC

d_call: NA
clone_size: NA
v_call: TRBV11-2
j_call: TRBJ2-2
cdr3_aa: CASSFAGVTGELFF
cdr3_nt: TGTGCCAGCAGCTTCGCCGGTGTAACCGGGGAGCTGTTTTTT

d_call: NA
clone_size: NA
v_call: TRBV6-5
j_call: TRBJ2-1
cdr3_aa: CASSYGQIYNEQFF
cdr3_nt: TGTGCCAGCAGTTACGGGCAAATCTACAATGAGCAGTTCTTC

d_call: NA
clone_size: few
v_call: TRBV6-5
j_call: TRBJ2-5
cdr3_aa: CASSYLGAKQETQYF
cdr3_nt: TGTGCCAGCAGTTACCTTGGGGCGAAACAAGAGACCCAGTACTTC

d_call: NA
clone_size: NA
v_call: TRBV5-1
j_call: TRBJ2-7
cdr3_aa: CASSSPRRDTKRVSYEQYF
cdr3_nt: TGCGCCAGCAGCTCCCCCCGACGGGACACCAAACGAGTATCCTACGAGCAGTACTTC

d_call: NA
clone_size: NA
v_call: TRBV2
j_call: TRBJ2-7
cdr3_aa: CASSAEGVFYEQYF
cdr3_nt: TGTGCCAGCAGCGCCGAGGGGGTCTTCTACGAGCAGTACTTC

d_call: NA
clone_size: NA
v_call: TRBV7-6
j_call: TRBJ2-7
cdr3_aa: CASSLTREYEQYF
cdr3_nt: TGTGCCAGCAGCTTAACCCGGGAATACGAGCAGTACTTC